This T cell receptor (beta chain) appears in the sequencing data of a study of T cell responses to AZD1222 COVID-19 vaccine. Across the study: Second doses at about 4 or about 12 weeks were pooled. Regarding the study as a whole: Baseline testing showed seropositivity in only five to seven AZD1222 recipients. Across spike, vaccine-associated CD4 TCRs were found, dominant at 160-218 and 743-854. Nearly half of the spike-specific TCRs reportedly recognize variant regions that carry no mutations.

On this clone itself: Its specificity is not known.

TCRdb's copy holds only in-frame clones and misses some; the assay was immunoSEQ multiplex PCR. Here the sample spans approximately 100,000 clones, approximately 91% being singletons. This CDR3 has 14 residues. V shed 6 bases and J 5 bases; nucleotides not matched to a gene: 8. The germline CDR1 and CDR2 sequences are KGHDR and SFDVKD. This chain connects TRBV24-1 to TRBJ1-2; 7 nucleotides match TRBD1. The source of this sequence is an adult in good health. Sequenced material: peripheral blood, taken on day 0 of AZD1222 vaccination. For the CDR3, the DNA is TGTGCCACCAGTCCTCCGGGACAGCCTTATGGCTACACCTTC. Translated: CATSPPGQPYGYTF.